This T cell receptor (beta chain) is drawn from a study of monozygotic twins with inflammatory bowel disease. Study results and limitations: Whereas healthy co-twins had higher TCRbeta diversity (inverse Simpson), IBD patients had lower diversity.

CDR1 and CDR2 (germline): DFQATT, SNEGSKA (reference sequence). This CDR3 has 15 residues. Remarks on this clonotype: Its antigen is as yet unknown.

During cDNA synthesis, UMIs that each contained a 6-nucleotide sample barcode were added by means of template switching. Nested amplification of TCRalpha and TCRbeta cDNA involved two PCRs of roughly 17 and 9 cycles. From the 5' RACE reads, TCRdb lists one entry per CDR3 protein and no DNA. Recorded for this sample: 350,000 to 500,000 distinct CDR3 sequences. The chain joins TRBV20-1 to TRBJ2-7. The material sequenced was blood. The receptor's source is a human donor with ulcerative colitis or Crohn's disease, or a healthy co-twin of an affected twin (not recorded which). CDR3 residues: CSARDLASGSYEQYF.